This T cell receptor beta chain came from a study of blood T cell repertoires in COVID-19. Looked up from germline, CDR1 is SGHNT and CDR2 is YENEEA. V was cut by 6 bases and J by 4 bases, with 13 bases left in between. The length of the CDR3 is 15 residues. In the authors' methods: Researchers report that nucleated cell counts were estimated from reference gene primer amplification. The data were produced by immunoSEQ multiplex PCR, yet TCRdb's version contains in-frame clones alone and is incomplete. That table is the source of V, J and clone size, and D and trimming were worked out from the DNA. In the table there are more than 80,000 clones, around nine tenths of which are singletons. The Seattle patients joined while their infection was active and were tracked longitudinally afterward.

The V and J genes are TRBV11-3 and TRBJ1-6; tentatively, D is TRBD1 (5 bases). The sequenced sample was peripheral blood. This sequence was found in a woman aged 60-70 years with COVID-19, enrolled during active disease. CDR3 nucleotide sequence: TGTGCCAGCAGGAAGGGGTCGGATTATAATTCACCCCTCCACTTT. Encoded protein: CASRKGSDYNSPLHF.